These 26 T cell receptor beta chains were all obtained from the same sample, sequenced in a study of cytomegalovirus exposure and HLA in healthy donors listed by TCRdb under 2017. Library construction relied on the immunoSEQ multiplex PCR assay. The table was pulled from immuneACCESS by TCRdb, which kept in-frame rearrangements only. Such tables lose some clones; where checked, under half of the loss comes from unresolved V genes, and the rest has no known cause. In all, the sample holds roughly 150,000 clones, and 90% to 97% of those were seen once. Approximately 0.82% of the sample comes from the top ten. The sequencing input was PBMCs. These TCRs come from a woman between 18 and 29 years old in good health and CMV-seronegative.

This clone was picked up one time. The V gene is TRBV4-3, the J gene TRBJ2-3; 13 nucleotides align to TRBD2. The V segment lost 0 bases and the J segment 4 bases; nucleotides outside the gene matches: 7. This CDR3 comprises 18 residues. CDR1 and CDR2 (germline): LGHNA, YSLEER. In DNA form, the CDR3 reads TGCGCCAGCAGCCAAGAATACCGACTAGCGGGGGGCTCAGATACGCAGTATTTT. Its protein is CASSQEYRLAGGSDTQYF.

The V call is TRBV6-1, the J call TRBJ1-1; D possibly corresponds to TRBD1 (6 bases). The CDR3 runs to 13 residues. The germline CDR1 and CDR2 sequences are MNHNS and SASEGT. V was clipped by 6 bases and J by 4 bases, with 12 bases between them. The CDR3 spells CASRQGFGTEAFF. CDR3 DNA sequence: TGTGCCAGCAGACAGGGTTTTGGCACTGAAGCTTTCTTT.

This chain joins TRBV19 and TRBJ2-7; TRBD2 agrees at 7 bases. This CDR3 has 15 amino acids. Germline-derived CDR1 and CDR2 are LNHDA and SQIVND (reference sequence). The trim removed 5 bases at V and 3 bases at J, leaving 10 bases unmatched. CDR3 loop: CASSSLASGNYEQYF. The CDR3 DNA is TGTGCCAGTAGTTCTCTGGCTAGCGGAAACTACGAGCAGTACTTC.

The rearrangement links TRBV12-5 to TRBJ2-3, with D unresolved. This CDR3 is 14 amino acids long. Germline CDR1 and CDR2: LGHNT and FRNRAP. Trimming removed 2 bases from V and 0 bases from J, with 6 bases in between. The DNA of the CDR3 is TGTGCTAGTGGTTTGTATCCTAGCACAGATACGCAGTATTTT. Its translation is CASGLYPSTDTQYF.

For the CDR3, the DNA is TGTGCCAGCAGCTTAGTAGGGACAGCTAGTCAGCCCCAGCATTTT. Translation gives CASSLVGTASQPQHF. This sequence joins TRBV7-9 and TRBJ1-5, with TRBD1 identical over 7 bases. This CDR3 region has 15 residues. With 1 base clipped from V and 6 bases from J, the junction kept 6 bases outside the gene matches. Germline V gene lookup returns CDR1 SEHNR and CDR2 FQNEAQ (reference sequence).

CDR3 sequence (DNA): TGTGCCAGCGGAACGCGGGGGAAAAGCAATCAGCCCCAGCATTTT. This codes for CASGTRGKSNQPQHF. J is TRBJ1-5 and V is TRBV27; a weak D match, TRBD1 (5 bases). The V end lost 8 bases, the J end lost 1 base, and 15 bases lay between the germline ends. Germline CDR1 reads MNHEY; CDR2 reads SMNVEV (reference sequence). This CDR3 has 15 residues.

The V call is TRBV29-1, the J call TRBJ1-2, with a possible D match to TRBD1 (5 bases). The V and J ends lost 4 bases and 8 bases respectively, with 14 bases between them. This CDR3 region has 12 residues. Germline CDR1 is SQVTM and CDR2 is ANQGSEA. CDR3 DNA sequence: TGCAGCGTTGTCGGGAGTTGGGGGGGCTACACCTTC. Amino acids: CSVVGSWGGYTF.

V usage is TRBV4-1 and J usage is TRBJ2-7; 9 bases align to TRBD1. The CDR3 sequence is 16 residues long. Trimming at V came to 4 bases and at J to 7 bases, leaving 14 bases not matched to a gene. The V gene's germline CDR1 is MGHRA and CDR2 YSYEKL. CDR3 in DNA: TGCGCCAGCAGCCTTCTGGGCGGGACAGGGAAGGTAGAGCAGTACTTC. Residues: CASSLLGGTGKVEQYF.

V is TRBV7-6 and J is TRBJ1-1, with D perhaps TRBD1 (6 bases). V lost 4 bases and J lost 1, with 10 bases in between. The CDR3 covers 14 residues. CDR1 is SGHVS, CDR2 FNYEAQ, per germline. This chain's CDR3 is CASSSPDRNTEAFF. In DNA form, the CDR3 reads TGTGCCAGCAGCTCACCGGACAGGAACACTGAAGCTTTCTTT.

This clone was seen only once. Sequence at one end of the junction differs from germline and may be a read error. The chain is built from TRBV7-7 and TRBJ1-4, with TRBD1 matching 9 bases. The CDR3 contains 15 residues. Germline V gene sequence: CDR1 SSHAT, CDR2 FNYEAQ (reference sequence). The CDR3 DNA reads as TGTGCTAGCAGCTCACTGGGACAGGGTAATGAAAAACTGTTTTTT. It encodes CASSSLGQGNEKLFF.

CDR3 amino acids: CASSQWGVTQYF. The CDR3, as DNA: TGCGCCAGCAGTCAATGGGGCGTTACGCAGTATTTT. The chain combines TRBV23-1 with TRBJ2-3, with a tentative D call TRBD1 (5 bases). TRBV23-1 is an ORF for which the function is uncertain. The CDR3 length is 12 residues. Trimming cost V 1 base and J 8 bases, with 7 bases left between them.

This sequence joins TRBV6-5 and TRBJ1-2, with TRBD1 matching 7 bases. J gave up 4 bases and V 6 bases, and 5 bases lay outside the gene matches. CDR1 is MNHEY, CDR2 SVGAGI, per germline. This CDR3 has 13 amino acids. The CDR3 spells CASSRDRAYGYTF. CDR3 DNA: TGTGCCAGCAGCCGGGACAGAGCCTATGGCTACACCTTC.

V gene TRBV7-2 combines with J gene TRBJ2-3, with TRBD1 identical over 8 bases. In germline, CDR1 is SGHTA, CDR2 FQGNSA. V gave up 8 bases and J gave up 1 base; unmatched junction bases: 14. There are 17 residues in the CDR3. The CDR3 DNA sequence: TGTGCCAGCGTTAGAGCCATTCAGGGGGCGGGCACAGATACGCAGTATTTT. The encoded protein is CASVRAIQGAGTDTQYF.

The chain is built from TRBV29-1 and TRBJ2-1; D gene unclear. The CDR3 covers 15 residues. Trimming removed 7 bases from V and 0 bases from J, with 16 bases in between. Germline values: CDR1 SQVTM, CDR2 ANQGSEA. The CDR3 bases are TGCAGCGCAAAGCAGGTCCCCAGCTCCTACAATGAGCAGTTCTTC. It translates to CSAKQVPSSYNEQFF.

V is TRBV19 and J is TRBJ2-7; D is perhaps TRBD1 (5 bases). V lost 5 bases and J lost 2, with 13 bases in between. Germline-derived CDR1 and CDR2 are LNHDA and SQIVND (reference sequence). This CDR3 comprises 14 residues. The CDR3 nucleotides are TGTGCCAGTAGTGGGGCGGTGGCGCCCTACGAGCAGTACTTC. Amino acids: CASSGAVAPYEQYF.

This clone was found once. The V call is TRBV5-1, the J call TRBJ2-7; 9 bases line up with TRBD1. CDR1 is SGHRS, CDR2 YFSETQ, per germline. V was clipped by 4 bases and J by 6 bases; unmatched bases: 11. The CDR3 sequence is 15 residues long. As DNA, the CDR3 is TGCGCCAGCAGCCCCCGGACAGGGGAAGGGAGCGAGCAGTACTTC. It encodes CASSPRTGEGSEQYF.

V gene TRBV18 combines with J gene TRBJ1-1; D is unresolved. This CDR3 region has 16 residues. V was trimmed by 6 bases and J by 4 bases, leaving 21 bases between them. Germline V gives CDR1 KGHSH, CDR2 LQKENI. The CDR3 is CASSPSGGGMGTEAFF. CDR3 sequence (DNA): TGTGCCAGCTCCCCCTCGGGTGGAGGGATGGGCACTGAAGCTTTCTTT.

The chain has TRBV6-1 and TRBJ2-3, with 12 bases lining up with TRBD2. Per the germline V gene, CDR1 is MNHNS and CDR2 is SASEGT. CDR3 length: 17 residues. The ends lost 2 bases at V and 3 bases at J; junction bases unmatched: 6. In DNA, the CDR3 is TGTGCCAGCAGTGAAAGACTAGCGGGGGACTTTACAGATACGCAGTATTTT. It translates to CASSERLAGDFTDTQYF.

The V call is TRBV18, the J call TRBJ1-1; tentatively, D is TRBD1 (6 bases). Looked up from germline, CDR1 is KGHSH and CDR2 is LQKENI. The V end lost 0 bases, the J end lost 2 bases, and 16 bases lay between the germline ends. There are 17 residues in the CDR3. The CDR3 bases are TGTGCCAGCTCACCACCCGTGGGTGGGGGCAAAAACACTGAAGCTTTCTTT. Translation gives CASSPPVGGGKNTEAFF.

The gene calls are TRBV5-6 and TRBJ2-2; TRBD2 aligns across 7 bases. The germline V gene encodes CDR1 SGHDT and CDR2 YYEEEE. The CDR3 runs to 18 residues. The J segment lost 5 bases and the V segment lost 4 bases, leaving 17 bases of the junction unmatched. The CDR3 DNA follows: TGTGCCAGCAGCAAACCCGGGGAATGGGCGGGGGAGACCGGGGAGCTGTTTTTT. It translates to CASSKPGEWAGETGELFF.

This clone was seen a single time. The chain recombines TRBV4-3 with TRBJ2-3; possibly TRBD1 for D (5 bases). Trimming stripped 1 base from V and 0 bases from J, with 8 bases between. In germline, CDR1 is LGHNA, CDR2 YSLEER. The CDR3 spans 15 residues. CDR3 nucleotides: TGCGCCAGCAGCCAAGGACAGAGTAGCACAGATACGCAGTATTTT. Protein sequence: CASSQGQSSTDTQYF.

The rearrangement uses TRBV7-8 and TRBJ1-2; D not resolved. Germline V gene data show CDR1 as SGHVS and CDR2 as FQNEAQ. Trimming removed 4 bases from V and 4 bases from J, with 10 bases in between. The CDR3 contains 13 residues. The CDR3 coding sequence is TGTGCCAGCAGCTCCGGGAACGGCTATGGCTACACCTTC. Translated, it gives CASSSGNGYGYTF.

The chain carries TRBV27 and TRBJ1-1; maybe TRBD1 (6 bases). The length of the CDR3 is 17 residues. Germline lookup yields CDR1 MNHEY and CDR2 SMNVEV (reference sequence). V was pared by 4 bases and J by 1 base, with 19 bases between. DNA of the CDR3: TGTGCCAGCAGTTCTTATGGGGGGGCCCCACAGAACACTGAAGCTTTCTTT. Translated: CASSSYGGAPQNTEAFF.

The chain employs TRBV18 and TRBJ1-2; D not certain. V lost 2 bases and J lost 4, with 17 bases in between. This CDR3 contains 16 residues. The germline CDR1 and CDR2 sequences are KGHSH and LQKENI. The CDR3 DNA reads as TGTGCCAGCTCACCAGGTCGGCAGGCCGCCCCCTATGGCTACACCTTC. This codes for CASSPGRQAAPYGYTF.

The chain uses TRBV5-1 and TRBJ2-7; 7 nucleotides agree with TRBD2. The CDR3 sequence is 16 residues long. J was trimmed by 4 bases and V by 8 bases; bases with no gene match: 18. The germline CDR1 and CDR2 sequences are SGHRS and YFSETQ. CDR3 region: CASREFGAGYKYEQYF. CDR3 nucleotides: TGCGCCAGTCGGGAGTTTGGAGCGGGGTATAAGTACGAGCAGTACTTC.

This chain connects TRBV5-6 to TRBJ2-1, with D perhaps matching TRBD2 (5 bases). Germline V lookup: CDR1 SGHDT, CDR2 YYEEEE. The length of the CDR3 is 16 residues. Trimming shortened V by 0 bases and J by 4 bases, and 14 bases separated the two germline ends. CDR3 coding DNA: TGTGCCAGCAGCTTGGAGGCGTCTAGCTTATACAATGAGCAGTTCTTC. It translates to CASSLEASSLYNEQFF. Filled out from reference TRBV5-6 and TRBJ2-1, the complete variable domain reads DAGVTQSPTHLIKTRGQQVTLRCSPKSGHDTVSWYQQALGQGPQFIFQYYEEEERQRGNFPDRFSGHQFPNYSSELNVNALLLGDSALYLCASSLEASSLYNEQFFGPGTRLTVL.